The T cell receptor (beta chain) under discussion was sequenced for a study of blood T cell repertoires in COVID-19. In the study overall: COVID-19 samples collected from the United States, Italy and Spain covered acute and convalescent phases. PBMCs, B-cell-depleted T cells, or T cells were the source of the cDNA or gDNA that made up the material.

In the authors' workflow: The authors estimated nucleated cell counts from reference gene primer amplification. The data were produced by immunoSEQ multiplex PCR, yet TCRdb's version contains in-frame clones alone and is incomplete. That table is the source of V, J and clone size, and D and trimming were worked out from the DNA. The table records about 140,000 clones, roughly 79% of them present only once. This CDR3 has 14 residues. The junction had 6 bases not matched to a gene; V was cut back by 6 bases and J by 5 bases. In germline, CDR1 is SNHLY, CDR2 FYNNEI. The source of this sequence is a human donor in a cohort sampled during active COVID-19. Sequenced: peripheral blood. The chain combines TRBV2 with TRBJ2-3; TRBD2 agrees at 9 bases. The CDR3 DNA sequence: TGTGCCAGCAGCTTAGCGGGAGTGGTAGATACGCAGTATTTT. Translated: CASSLAGVVDTQYF.